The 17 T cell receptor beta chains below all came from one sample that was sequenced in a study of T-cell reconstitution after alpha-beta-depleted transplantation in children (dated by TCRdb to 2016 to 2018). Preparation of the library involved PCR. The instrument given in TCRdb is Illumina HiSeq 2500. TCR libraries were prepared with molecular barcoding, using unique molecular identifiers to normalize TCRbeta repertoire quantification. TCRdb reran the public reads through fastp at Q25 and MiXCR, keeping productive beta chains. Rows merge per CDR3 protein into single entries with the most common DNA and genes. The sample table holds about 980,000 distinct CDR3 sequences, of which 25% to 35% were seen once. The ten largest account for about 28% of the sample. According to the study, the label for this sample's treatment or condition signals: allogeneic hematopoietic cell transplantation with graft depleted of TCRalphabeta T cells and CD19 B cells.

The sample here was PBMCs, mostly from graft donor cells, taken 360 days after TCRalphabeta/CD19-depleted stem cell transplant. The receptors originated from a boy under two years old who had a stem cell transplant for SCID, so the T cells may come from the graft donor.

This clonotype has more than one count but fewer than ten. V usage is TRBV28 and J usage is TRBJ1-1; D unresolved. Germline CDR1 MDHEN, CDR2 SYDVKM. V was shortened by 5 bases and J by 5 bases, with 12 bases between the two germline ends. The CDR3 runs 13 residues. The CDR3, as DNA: TGTGCCAGCAGTCTCAAGGGAAGGACTGAAGCTTTCTTT. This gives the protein CASSLKGRTEAFF.

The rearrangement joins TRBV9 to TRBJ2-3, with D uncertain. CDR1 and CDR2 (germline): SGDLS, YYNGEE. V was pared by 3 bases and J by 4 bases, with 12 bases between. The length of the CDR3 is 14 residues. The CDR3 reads CASSAGSRADTQYF. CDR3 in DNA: TGTGCCAGCAGCGCAGGAAGTCGCGCAGATACGCAGTATTTT.

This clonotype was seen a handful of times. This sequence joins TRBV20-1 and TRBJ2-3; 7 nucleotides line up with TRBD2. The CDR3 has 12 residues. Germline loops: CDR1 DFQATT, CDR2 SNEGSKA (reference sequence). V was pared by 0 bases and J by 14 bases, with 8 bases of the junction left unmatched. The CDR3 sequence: CSARETSRVRYF. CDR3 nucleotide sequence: TGCAGTGCTAGAGAGACTAGCAGGGTTCGGTATTTT.

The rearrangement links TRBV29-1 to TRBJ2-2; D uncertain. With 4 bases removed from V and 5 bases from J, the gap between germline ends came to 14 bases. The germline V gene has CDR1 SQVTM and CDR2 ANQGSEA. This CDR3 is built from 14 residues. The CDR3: CSVAPTVGTGELFF. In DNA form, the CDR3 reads TGCAGCGTTGCCCCGACGGTCGGAACCGGGGAGCTGTTTTTT.

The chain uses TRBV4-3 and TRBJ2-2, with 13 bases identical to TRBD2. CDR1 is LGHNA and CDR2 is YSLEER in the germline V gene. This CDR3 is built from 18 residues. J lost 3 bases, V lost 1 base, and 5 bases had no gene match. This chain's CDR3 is CASSQATSGGRDTGELFF. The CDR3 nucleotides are TGCGCCAGCAGCCAAGCGACTAGCGGGGGGAGGGACACCGGGGAGCTGTTTTTT.

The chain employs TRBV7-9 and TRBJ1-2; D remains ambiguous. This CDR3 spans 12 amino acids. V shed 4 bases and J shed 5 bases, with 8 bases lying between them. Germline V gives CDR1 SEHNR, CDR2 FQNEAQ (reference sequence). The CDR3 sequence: CASSSSVYGYTF. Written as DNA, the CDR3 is TGTGCCAGCAGCTCTTCTGTGTATGGCTACACCTTC.

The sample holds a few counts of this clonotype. In nucleotides, the CDR3 is TGCAGTGCTAGACTGCAGGGACAGGGGTCCTACGAGCAGTACTTC. Translated, it gives CSARLQGQGSYEQYF. V and J are TRBV20-1 and TRBJ2-7; 10 bases align to TRBD1. The germline V gene has CDR1 DFQATT and CDR2 SNEGSKA (reference sequence). The V segment lost 2 bases and the J segment 1 base; nucleotides outside the gene matches: 5. CDR3 length equals 15 residues.

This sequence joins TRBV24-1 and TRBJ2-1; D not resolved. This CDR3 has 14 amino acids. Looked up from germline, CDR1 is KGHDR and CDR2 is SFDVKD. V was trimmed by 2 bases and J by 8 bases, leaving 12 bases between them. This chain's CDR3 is CATSDSDRPHEQFF. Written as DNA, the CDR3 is TGTGCCACCAGTGATTCCGACCGGCCCCATGAGCAGTTCTTC.

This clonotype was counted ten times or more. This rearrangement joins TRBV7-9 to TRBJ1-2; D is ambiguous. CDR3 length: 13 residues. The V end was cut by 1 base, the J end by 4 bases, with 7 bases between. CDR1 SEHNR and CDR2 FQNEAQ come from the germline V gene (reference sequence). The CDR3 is CASSLVVGYGYTF. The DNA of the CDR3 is TGTGCCAGCAGCTTAGTAGTAGGCTATGGCTACACCTTC.

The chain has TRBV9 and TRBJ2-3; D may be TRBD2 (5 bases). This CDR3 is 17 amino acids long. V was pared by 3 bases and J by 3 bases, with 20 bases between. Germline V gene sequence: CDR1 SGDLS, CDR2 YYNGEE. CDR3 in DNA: TGTGCCAGCAGCGCCCGGCCCCACCCGGGGAGTACAGATACGCAGTATTTT. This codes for CASSARPHPGSTDTQYF.

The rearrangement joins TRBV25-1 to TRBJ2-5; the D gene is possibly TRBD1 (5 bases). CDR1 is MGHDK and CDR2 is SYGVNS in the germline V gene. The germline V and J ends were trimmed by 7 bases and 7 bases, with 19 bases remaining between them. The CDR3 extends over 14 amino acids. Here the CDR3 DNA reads TGTGCCAGCACCTGGGGCGGTATCCAGGGGACCCAGTACTTC. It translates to CASTWGGIQGTQYF.

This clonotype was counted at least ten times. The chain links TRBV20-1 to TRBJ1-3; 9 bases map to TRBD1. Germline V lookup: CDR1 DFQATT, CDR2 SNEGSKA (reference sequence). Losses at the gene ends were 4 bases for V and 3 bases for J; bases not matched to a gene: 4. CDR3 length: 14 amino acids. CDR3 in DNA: TGCAGTGCTACTACAGGGGGCTTTGGAAACACCATATATTTT. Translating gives CSATTGGFGNTIYF.

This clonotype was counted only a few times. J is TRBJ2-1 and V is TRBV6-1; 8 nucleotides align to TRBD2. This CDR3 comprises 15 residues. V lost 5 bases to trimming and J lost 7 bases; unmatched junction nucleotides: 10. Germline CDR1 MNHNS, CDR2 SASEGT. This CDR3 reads CASSPAGGTWNEQFF. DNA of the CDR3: TGTGCCAGCAGTCCTGCGGGGGGTACCTGGAATGAGCAGTTCTTC.

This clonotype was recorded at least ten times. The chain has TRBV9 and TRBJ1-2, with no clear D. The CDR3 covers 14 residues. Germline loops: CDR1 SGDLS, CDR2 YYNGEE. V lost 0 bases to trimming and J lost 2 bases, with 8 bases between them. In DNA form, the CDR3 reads TGTGCCAGCAGCGTAGCCCCTGGAAACTATGGCTACACCTTC. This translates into CASSVAPGNYGYTF.

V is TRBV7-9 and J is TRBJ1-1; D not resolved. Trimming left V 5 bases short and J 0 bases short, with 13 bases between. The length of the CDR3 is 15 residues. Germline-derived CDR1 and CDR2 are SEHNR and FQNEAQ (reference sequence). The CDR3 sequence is CASSGHGGLNTEAFF. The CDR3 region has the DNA TGTGCCAGCAGCGGCCATGGCGGTTTGAACACTGAAGCTTTCTTT.

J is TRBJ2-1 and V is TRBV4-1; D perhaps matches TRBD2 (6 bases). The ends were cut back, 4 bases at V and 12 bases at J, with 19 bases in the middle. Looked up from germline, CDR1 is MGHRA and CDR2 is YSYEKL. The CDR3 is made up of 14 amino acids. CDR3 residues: CASSRVDAGSWQFF. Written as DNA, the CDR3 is TGCGCCAGCAGCCGGGTGGATGCGGGGTCATGGCAGTTCTTC.

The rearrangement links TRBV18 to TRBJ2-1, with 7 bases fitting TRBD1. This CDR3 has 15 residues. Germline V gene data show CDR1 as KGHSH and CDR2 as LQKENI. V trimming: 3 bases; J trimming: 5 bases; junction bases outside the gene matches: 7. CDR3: CASSPGTARNNEQFF. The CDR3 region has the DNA TGTGCCAGCTCACCCGGGACAGCCAGGAACAATGAGCAGTTCTTC.